The sequence of this T cell receptor (beta chain) was determined in a study of cytomegalovirus exposure and HLA in healthy donors. Study information: Ancestry clustering placed roughly four fifths of several hundred genotyped donors in the Caucasian-associated cluster. Study findings and constraints: The study labeled about 160 TCR beta chains cytomegalovirus-associated.

This CDR3 has 13 residues. Trimming left V 5 bases short and J 11 bases short, with 16 bases between. Germline V gene sequence: CDR1 SEHNR, CDR2 FQNEAQ (reference sequence). Vbeta (60) and Jbeta (13) primers were used in the PCR. Assay used: immunoSEQ multiplex PCR; TCRdb lists only in-frame clones, some missing. The table records about 150,000 clones, approximately 88% of them present only once. On this clone: Its antigen is as yet unknown.

The sequence was collected from a woman younger than 35 in good health and CMV-seronegative. The material sequenced was PBMCs. The chain employs TRBV7-9 and TRBJ1-5; D may be TRBD1 (6 bases). CDR3 bases: TGTGCCAGCAGCCACGGGCCCGACAGGACCCAGCATTTT. Translating it yields CASSHGPDRTQHF.